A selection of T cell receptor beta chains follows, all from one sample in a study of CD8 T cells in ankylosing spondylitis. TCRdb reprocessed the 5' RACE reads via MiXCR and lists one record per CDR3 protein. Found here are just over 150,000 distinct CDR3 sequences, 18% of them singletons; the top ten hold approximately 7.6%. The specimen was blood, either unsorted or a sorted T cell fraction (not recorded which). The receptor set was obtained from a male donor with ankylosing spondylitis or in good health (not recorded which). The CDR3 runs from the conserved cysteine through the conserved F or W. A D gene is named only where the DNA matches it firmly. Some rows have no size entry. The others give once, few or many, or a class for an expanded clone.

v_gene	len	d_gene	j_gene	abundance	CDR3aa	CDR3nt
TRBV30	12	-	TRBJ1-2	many	CAWSRIGDGYTF	TGTGCCTGGAGCAGGATAGGGGATGGCTACACCTTC
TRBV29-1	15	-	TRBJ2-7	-	CSVELGDEGAYEQYF	TGCAGCGTTGAACTGGGGGATGAAGGAGCCTACGAGCAGTACTTC
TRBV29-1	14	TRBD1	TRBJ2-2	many	CSVSGTGGLGELFF	TGCAGCGTTTCCGGGACAGGGGGCCTCGGGGAGCTGTTTTTT
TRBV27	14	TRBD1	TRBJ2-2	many	CASSDRGGGGELFF	TGTGCCAGCAGTGACAGGGGGGGAGGCGGGGAGCTGTTTTTT
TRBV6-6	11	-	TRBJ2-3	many	CASRTTDTQYF	TGTGCCAGCAGAACCACAGATACGCAGTATTTT
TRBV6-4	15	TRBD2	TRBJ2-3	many	CASSPSGSNPDTQYF	TGTGCCAGCAGTCCTAGCGGGAGTAACCCAGATACGCAGTATTTT
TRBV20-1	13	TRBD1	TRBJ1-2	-	CSARPTGGYGYTF	TGCAGTGCTAGACCGACAGGGGGCTATGGCTACACCTTC
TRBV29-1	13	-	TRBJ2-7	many	CSVVWRGFYEQYF	TGCAGCGTTGTCTGGAGGGGGTTCTACGAGCAGTACTTC
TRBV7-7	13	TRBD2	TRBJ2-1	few	CASSTSGSGEQFF	TGTGCCAGCAGCACTAGCGGGAGTGGCGAGCAGTTCTTC
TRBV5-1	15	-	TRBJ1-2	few	CASSLAVREVDGYTF	TGCGCCAGCAGCTTGGCCGTCAGGGAGGTTGATGGCTACACCTTC
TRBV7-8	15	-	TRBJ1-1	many	CASSRIQGVPTEAFF	TGTGCCAGCAGCCGTATACAAGGGGTCCCCACTGAAGCTTTCTTT
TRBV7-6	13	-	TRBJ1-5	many	CASSPVGNQPQHF	TGTGCCAGCAGCCCCGTGGGCAATCAGCCCCAGCATTTT
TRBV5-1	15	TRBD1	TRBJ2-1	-	CASSLQGAIYNEQFF	TGCGCCAGCAGTTTACAGGGGGCCATATACAATGAGCAGTTCTTC
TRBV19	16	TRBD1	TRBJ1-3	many	CASSTRDSTAGSTIYF	TGTGCCAGTAGTACAAGGGACAGTACAGCTGGTAGCACCATATATTTT
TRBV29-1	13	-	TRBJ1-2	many	CSVGMRQDYGYTF	TGCAGCGTTGGAATGAGACAGGACTATGGCTACACCTTC
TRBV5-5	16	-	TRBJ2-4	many	CASSLGWTLSSNIQYF	TGTGCCAGCAGCTTGGGGTGGACACTGTCGTCGAACATTCAGTACTTC
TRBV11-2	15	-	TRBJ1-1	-	CASSLVRQENTEAFF	TGTGCCAGCAGCTTAGTGCGGCAAGAGAACACTGAAGCTTTCTTT
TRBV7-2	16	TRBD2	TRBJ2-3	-	CASSLGLAGVSDTQYF	TGTGCCAGCAGCTTAGGTCTAGCGGGAGTATCAGATACGCAGTATTTT
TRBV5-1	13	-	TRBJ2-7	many	CASSLTEPYEQYF	TGCGCCAGCAGCTTAACAGAACCCTACGAGCAGTACTTC
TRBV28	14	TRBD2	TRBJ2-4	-	CASSLDRLATFPYF	TGTGCCAGCAGTTTAGACAGACTAGCTACCTTCCCGTACTTC
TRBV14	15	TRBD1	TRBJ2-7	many	CASSRLQGPHGEQYF	TGTGCCAGCAGTCGATTACAGGGGCCCCACGGCGAGCAGTACTTC
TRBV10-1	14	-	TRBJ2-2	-	CASSPGRFTGELFF	TGCGCCAGCAGCCCCGGGCGGTTCACCGGGGAGCTGTTTTTT